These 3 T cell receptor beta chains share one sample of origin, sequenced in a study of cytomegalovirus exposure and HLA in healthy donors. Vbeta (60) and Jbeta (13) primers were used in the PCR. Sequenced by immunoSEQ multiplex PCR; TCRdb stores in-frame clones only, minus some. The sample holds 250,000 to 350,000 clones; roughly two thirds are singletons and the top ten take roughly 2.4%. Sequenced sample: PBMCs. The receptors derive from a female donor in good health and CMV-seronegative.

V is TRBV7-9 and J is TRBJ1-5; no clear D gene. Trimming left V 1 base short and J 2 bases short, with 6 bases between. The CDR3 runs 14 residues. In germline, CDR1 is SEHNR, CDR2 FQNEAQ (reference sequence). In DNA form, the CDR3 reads TGTGCCAGCAGCTTAGATCAGGGCAATCAGCCCCAGCATTTT. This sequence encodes CASSLDQGNQPQHF.

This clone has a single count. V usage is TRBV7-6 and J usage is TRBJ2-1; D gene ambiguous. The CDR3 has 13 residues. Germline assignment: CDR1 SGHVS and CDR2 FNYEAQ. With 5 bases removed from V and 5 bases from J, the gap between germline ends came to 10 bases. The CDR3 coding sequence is TGTGCCAGCAGCCCGTGGTACAACAATGAGCAGTTCTTC. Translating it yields CASSPWYNNEQFF.

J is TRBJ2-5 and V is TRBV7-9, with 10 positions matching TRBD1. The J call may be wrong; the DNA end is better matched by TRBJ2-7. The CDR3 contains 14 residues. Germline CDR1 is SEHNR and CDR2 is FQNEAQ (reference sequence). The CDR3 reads CASSLTGGLYEQYF. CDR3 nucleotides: TGTGCCAGCAGCCTGACAGGGGGCTTATACGAGCAGTACTTC.